This T cell receptor beta chain was sequenced during a study of T-cell memory formation after mild COVID-19. This clonotype was seen a single time. No antigen is known for it. TCR alpha and TCR beta cDNA libraries carrying sample barcodes and UMIs were produced by 5'RACE using constant-segment primers. Via MiXCR, TCRdb re-called the 5' RACE reads, giving one row per CDR3 protein. The profile shows hundreds of thousands of distinct CDR3 sequences, around 30% of them singletons. The study's findings and limits: Clones that contracted from day 15 to 85 were balanced CD4/CD8, while later expanders leaned CD4+.

This CDR3 has 13 amino acids. Trimming stripped 4 bases from V and 10 bases from J, with 14 bases between. From germline, CDR1 is SGHTA and CDR2 FQGNSA. The rearrangement links TRBV7-2 to TRBJ1-3; a possible D gene is TRBD1 (5 bases). Sequenced: PBMCs or a T cell subset sorted from them (not recorded which). This sequence originates from an adult woman who had mild COVID-19 (a few samples of this study predate the infection). Cell type and time point are not known. CDR3 DNA: TGTGCCAGCAGCTCGGACATCCTGGGGACCATATATTTT. Protein sequence: CASSSDILGTIYF.